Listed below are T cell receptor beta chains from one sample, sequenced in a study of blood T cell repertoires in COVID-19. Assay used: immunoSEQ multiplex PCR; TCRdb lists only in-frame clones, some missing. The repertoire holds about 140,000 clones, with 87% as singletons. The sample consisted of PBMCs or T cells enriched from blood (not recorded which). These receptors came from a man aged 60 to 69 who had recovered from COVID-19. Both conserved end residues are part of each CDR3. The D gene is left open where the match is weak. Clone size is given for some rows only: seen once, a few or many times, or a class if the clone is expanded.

CDR3 DNA: TGTGCCACCCGACAGGGGACCCACGAGCAGTACTTC
CDR3 protein: CATRQGTHEQYF
J gene: TRBJ2-7
D gene: TRBD1
V gene: TRBV6-5
clone size: NA

CDR3 DNA: TGCGCCAGCAGCAACAGGGGGGCCGGGGAGCTGTTTTTT
CDR3 protein: CASSNRGAGELFF
J gene: TRBJ2-2
D gene: TRBD1
V gene: TRBV10-1
clone size: NA

CDR3 DNA: TGTGCCAGCAGTTACTCAGGGACAGGAAAAGAGACCCAGTACTTC
CDR3 protein: CASSYSGTGKETQYF
J gene: TRBJ2-5
D gene: TRBD1
V gene: TRBV6-5
clone size: NA

CDR3 DNA: TGTGCCAGCAGCTTACTAGCGGGAGGAAGCTCCTACGAGCAGTACTTC
CDR3 protein: CASSLLAGGSSYEQYF
J gene: TRBJ2-7
D gene: TRBD2
V gene: TRBV11-2
clone size: NA

CDR3 DNA: TGTGCCAGCAGTGATCCAACTAGTTCCAGGGGGGTCTACGAGCAGTACTTC
CDR3 protein: CASSDPTSSRGVYEQYF
J gene: TRBJ2-7
D gene: NA
V gene: TRBV25-1
clone size: once

CDR3 DNA: TGTGCCTGTAAAAAACAGGGGTTACCCTCCTACGAGCAGTACTTC
CDR3 protein: CACKKQGLPSYEQYF
J gene: TRBJ2-7
D gene: TRBD1
V gene: TRBV30
clone size: NA

CDR3 DNA: TGCGCCAGCAGCTTGCGCCGGACAGGGTCCTACGAGCAGTACTTC
CDR3 protein: CASSLRRTGSYEQYF
J gene: TRBJ2-7
D gene: TRBD1
V gene: TRBV5-1
clone size: NA

CDR3 DNA: TGTGCCAGCAGTGAAGGGGGATTCTCTGGGGCCGACGTCCTGACTTTC
CDR3 protein: CASSEGGFSGADVLTF
J gene: TRBJ2-6
D gene: NA
V gene: TRBV2
clone size: NA

CDR3 DNA: TGCGCCAGCAGGGACGGTGGACTAGCGGGTACCGGGGAGCTGTTTTTT
CDR3 protein: CASRDGGLAGTGELFF
J gene: TRBJ2-2
D gene: TRBD2
V gene: TRBV10-2
clone size: NA

CDR3 DNA: TGCGCCAGCAGCCTAGCTCTCAATGAGCAGTTCTTC
CDR3 protein: CASSLALNEQFF
J gene: TRBJ2-1
D gene: NA
V gene: TRBV4-1
clone size: NA

CDR3 DNA: TGTGCCAGCAGCTTTGAGGGACAGGGGGGTGAAAAACTGTTTTTT
CDR3 protein: CASSFEGQGGEKLFF
J gene: TRBJ1-4
D gene: TRBD1
V gene: TRBV5-6
clone size: NA

CDR3 DNA: TGTGCCAGCAGCTTATCCGCGGGTGGCACAGATACGCAGTATTTT
CDR3 protein: CASSLSAGGTDTQYF
J gene: TRBJ2-3
D gene: NA
V gene: TRBV7-3
clone size: NA

CDR3 DNA: TGTGCCAGCAGCATTGTTCAAACAGCCCCTGTCGGGCAGTACTTC
CDR3 protein: CASSIVQTAPVGQYF
J gene: TRBJ2-7
D gene: NA
V gene: TRBV28
clone size: NA

CDR3 DNA: TGTGCCAGCAGCTTAGGTCCTCTCTACGAGCAGTACTTC
CDR3 protein: CASSLGPLYEQYF
J gene: TRBJ2-7
D gene: NA
V gene: TRBV11-3
clone size: NA

CDR3 DNA: TGTGCCAGCAGCCAAGTTTTCTCGGGATCCGATACCTACAATGAGCAGTTCTTC
CDR3 protein: CASSQVFSGSDTYNEQFF
J gene: TRBJ2-1
D gene: NA
V gene: TRBV14
clone size: NA

CDR3 DNA: TGTGCCAGCAGCTCGTACTTAATCCCGAACACTGAAGCTTTCTTT
CDR3 protein: CASSSYLIPNTEAFF
J gene: TRBJ1-1
D gene: NA
V gene: TRBV11-2
clone size: NA

CDR3 DNA: TGTGCCAGCAGCTTGTCGGGCCACAGGGGGGAGACCCAGTACTTC
CDR3 protein: CASSLSGHRGETQYF
J gene: TRBJ2-5
D gene: TRBD1
V gene: TRBV11-2
clone size: few

CDR3 DNA: TGTGCCAGCAGTGAAATCATCGAGGGAGAAAAAGCTTTCTTT
CDR3 protein: CASSEIIEGEKAFF
J gene: TRBJ1-1
D gene: NA
V gene: TRBV6-1
clone size: NA

CDR3 DNA: TGCGCCAGCAGCAAGGAGGCGTCGGGTTCCTACGAGCAGTACTTC
CDR3 protein: CASSKEASGSYEQYF
J gene: TRBJ2-7
D gene: NA
V gene: TRBV5-1
clone size: NA

CDR3 DNA: TGTGCCAGCAGAAACGGCGGGAGCTCCTACAATGAGCAGTTCTTC
CDR3 protein: CASRNGGSSYNEQFF
J gene: TRBJ2-1
D gene: TRBD2
V gene: TRBV6-5
clone size: once

CDR3 DNA: TGTGCCAGCAGCCAGTGGACTAGCGGGGGATTTTCCGGGGAGCTGTTTTTT
CDR3 protein: CASSQWTSGGFSGELFF
J gene: TRBJ2-2
D gene: TRBD2
V gene: TRBV11-3
clone size: NA

CDR3 DNA: TGTGCCAGCAGCAAGGGACAGGGGAAAGATACGCAGTATTTT
CDR3 protein: CASSKGQGKDTQYF
J gene: TRBJ2-3
D gene: TRBD1
V gene: TRBV7-8
clone size: NA

CDR3 DNA: TGTGCCAGCAGCTTGTTGAGCGGAGGCTTCGAGCAGTACTTC
CDR3 protein: CASSLLSGGFEQYF
J gene: TRBJ2-7
D gene: NA
V gene: TRBV5-6
clone size: NA

CDR3 DNA: TGTGCCAGCAGCTTGGGACTAGCGGGGCCCTCTAGCACAGATACGCAGTATTTT
CDR3 protein: CASSLGLAGPSSTDTQYF
J gene: TRBJ2-3
D gene: TRBD2
V gene: TRBV5-4
clone size: NA

CDR3 DNA: TGTGCCAGCAGCTTAGTACTAGCGGGAGGGAGTGAGCAGTACTTC
CDR3 protein: CASSLVLAGGSEQYF
J gene: TRBJ2-7
D gene: TRBD2
V gene: TRBV7-6
clone size: few

CDR3 DNA: TGTGCCACCAGTGACCAGTCCTACGAGCAGTACTTC
CDR3 protein: CATSDQSYEQYF
J gene: TRBJ2-7
D gene: NA
V gene: TRBV24-1
clone size: NA

CDR3 DNA: TGTGCCAGCAGCGTAGTAGCGGGGAACCAAGAGACCCAGTACTTC
CDR3 protein: CASSVVAGNQETQYF
J gene: TRBJ2-5
D gene: TRBD2
V gene: TRBV9
clone size: NA

CDR3 DNA: TGTGCCAGCTCTGGTGGCGGTGGGGAGCAGTTCTTC
CDR3 protein: CASSGGGGEQFF
J gene: TRBJ2-1
D gene: NA
V gene: TRBV27
clone size: NA

CDR3 DNA: TGTGCCTGGAGTCAGTCTGGGGGCCAGCCCCAGCATTTT
CDR3 protein: CAWSQSGGQPQHF
J gene: TRBJ1-5
D gene: NA
V gene: TRBV30
clone size: NA

CDR3 DNA: TGTGCCAGCTCCCCGGGGGGAAGCATCTACAATGAGCAGTTCTTC
CDR3 protein: CASSPGGSIYNEQFF
J gene: TRBJ2-1
D gene: TRBD2
V gene: TRBV7-9
clone size: once

CDR3 DNA: TGTGCCAGCAGCCAACGGACACACCAGTACTTC
CDR3 protein: CASSQRTHQYF
J gene: TRBJ2-7
D gene: NA
V gene: TRBV7-9
clone size: NA

CDR3 DNA: TGTGCCAGCAGCCAGTCTAGCGGGAGGTCCTACGAGCAGTACTTC
CDR3 protein: CASSQSSGRSYEQYF
J gene: TRBJ2-7
D gene: TRBD2
V gene: TRBV5-4
clone size: NA

CDR3 DNA: TGTGCCAGCAGTGCCCAGGGATTCGAGCAGTTCTTC
CDR3 protein: CASSAQGFEQFF
J gene: TRBJ2-1
D gene: NA
V gene: TRBV2
clone size: NA

CDR3 DNA: TGCGCCAGCAGCTGGGGTGCAGGGGGCAATTCACCCCTCCACTTT
CDR3 protein: CASSWGAGGNSPLHF
J gene: TRBJ1-6
D gene: TRBD1
V gene: TRBV5-1
clone size: NA

CDR3 DNA: TGCAGCGATTATACAGGTGATGAGCAGTTCTTC
CDR3 protein: CSDYTGDEQFF
J gene: TRBJ2-1
D gene: NA
V gene: TRBV29-1
clone size: NA

CDR3 DNA: TGTGCCAGCATTATATCCGGGACAGTCAACTATGGCTACACCTTC
CDR3 protein: CASIISGTVNYGYTF
J gene: TRBJ1-2
D gene: TRBD1
V gene: TRBV6-5
clone size: NA

CDR3 DNA: TGTGCCAGCAGTTCCTCCGGGACAGGGTTAATAGAGCAGTACTTC
CDR3 protein: CASSSSGTGLIEQYF
J gene: TRBJ2-7
D gene: TRBD1
V gene: TRBV6-5
clone size: NA

CDR3 DNA: TGTGCCAGCAGCTTGAGGGACAGACTAACTTCACCCCTCCACTTT
CDR3 protein: CASSLRDRLTSPLHF
J gene: TRBJ1-6
D gene: TRBD1
V gene: TRBV7-8
clone size: NA

CDR3 DNA: TGTGCCAGCAGCTTCGGGACAGTATACAATGAGCAGTTCTTC
CDR3 protein: CASSFGTVYNEQFF
J gene: TRBJ2-1
D gene: TRBD1
V gene: TRBV7-6
clone size: NA

CDR3 DNA: TGCAGTGCCTCGCCGGGGGGGGGCTACACCTTC
CDR3 protein: CSASPGGGYTF
J gene: TRBJ1-2
D gene: NA
V gene: TRBV20-1
clone size: NA

CDR3 DNA: TGTGCCAGTAGTATACAGGCCGCAGTTCTGAACACTGAAGCTTTCTTT
CDR3 protein: CASSIQAAVLNTEAFF
J gene: TRBJ1-1
D gene: NA
V gene: TRBV19
clone size: NA

CDR3 DNA: TGTGCCAGCAGTGACTCTACGGGAGTCAATCAGCCCCAGCATTTT
CDR3 protein: CASSDSTGVNQPQHF
J gene: TRBJ1-5
D gene: NA
V gene: TRBV6-5
clone size: once

CDR3 DNA: TGTGCCAGCAGCCAGGTTAGCGGGGGGGCGGATACGCAGTATTTT
CDR3 protein: CASSQVSGGADTQYF
J gene: TRBJ2-3
D gene: TRBD2
V gene: TRBV3-1/TRBV3-2
clone size: NA